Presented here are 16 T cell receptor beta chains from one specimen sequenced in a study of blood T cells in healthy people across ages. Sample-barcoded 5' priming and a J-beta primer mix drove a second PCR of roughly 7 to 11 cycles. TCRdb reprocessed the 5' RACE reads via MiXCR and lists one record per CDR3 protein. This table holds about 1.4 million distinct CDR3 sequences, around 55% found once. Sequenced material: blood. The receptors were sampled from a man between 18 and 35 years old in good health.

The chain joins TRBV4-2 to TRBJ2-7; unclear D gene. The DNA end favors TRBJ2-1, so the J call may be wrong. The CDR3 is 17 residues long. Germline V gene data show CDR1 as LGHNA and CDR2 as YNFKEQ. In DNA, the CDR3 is TGTGCCAGCAGCCACTCGAATTCAGTCGGATCGAGCAATGAGCAGTTCTTC. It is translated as CASSHSNSVGSSNEQFF.

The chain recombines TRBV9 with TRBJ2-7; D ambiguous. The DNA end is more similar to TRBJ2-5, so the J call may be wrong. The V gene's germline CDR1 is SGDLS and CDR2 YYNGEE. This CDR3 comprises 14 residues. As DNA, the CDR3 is TGTGCGCCACGGTGGGAAGTGTGGCGGCAGACCCAGTACTTC. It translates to CAPRWEVWRQTQYF.

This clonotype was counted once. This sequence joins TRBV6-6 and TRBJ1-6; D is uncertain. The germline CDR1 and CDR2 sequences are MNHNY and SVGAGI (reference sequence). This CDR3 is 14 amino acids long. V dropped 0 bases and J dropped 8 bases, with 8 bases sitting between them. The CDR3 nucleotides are TGTGCCAGCAGTTACTCGATCGATGATTCACCCCTCCACTTT. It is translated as CASSYSIDDSPLHF.

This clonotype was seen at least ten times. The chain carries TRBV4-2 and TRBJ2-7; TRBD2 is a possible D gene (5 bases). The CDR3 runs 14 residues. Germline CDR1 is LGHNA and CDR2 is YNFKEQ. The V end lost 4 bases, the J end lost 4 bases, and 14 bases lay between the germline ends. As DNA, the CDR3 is TGTGCCAGCAGCCCCCTCGAGGGCAGGTACGAGCAGTACTTC. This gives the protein CASSPLEGRYEQYF.

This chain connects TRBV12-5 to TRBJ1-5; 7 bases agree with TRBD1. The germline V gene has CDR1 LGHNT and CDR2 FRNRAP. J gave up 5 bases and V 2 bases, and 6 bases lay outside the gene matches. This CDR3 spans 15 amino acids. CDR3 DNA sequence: TGTGCTAGTGGTTTGACCCCCCAGGGGGATCAGCCCCAGCATTTT. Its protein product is CASGLTPQGDQPQHF.

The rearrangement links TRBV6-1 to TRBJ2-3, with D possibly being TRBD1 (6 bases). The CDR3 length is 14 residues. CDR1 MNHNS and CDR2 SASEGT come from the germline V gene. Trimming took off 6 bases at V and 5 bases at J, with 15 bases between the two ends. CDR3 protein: CASSFTGIGDTQYF. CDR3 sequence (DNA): TGTGCCAGCAGCTTTACAGGGATCGGAGATACGCAGTATTTT.

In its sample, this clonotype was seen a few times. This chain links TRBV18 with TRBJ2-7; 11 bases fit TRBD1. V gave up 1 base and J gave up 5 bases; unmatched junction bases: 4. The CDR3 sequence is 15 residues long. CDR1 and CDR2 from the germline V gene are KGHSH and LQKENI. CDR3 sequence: CASSPRGGQGDEQYF. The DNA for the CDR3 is TGTGCCAGCTCACCACGCGGGGGACAGGGGGACGAGCAGTACTTC.

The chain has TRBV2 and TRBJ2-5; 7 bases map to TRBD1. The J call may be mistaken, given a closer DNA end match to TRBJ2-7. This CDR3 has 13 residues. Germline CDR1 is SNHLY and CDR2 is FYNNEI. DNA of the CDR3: TGTGCCAGCAGTGAGGAGTGGGACAGCGAGCAGTACTTC. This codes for CASSEEWDSEQYF.

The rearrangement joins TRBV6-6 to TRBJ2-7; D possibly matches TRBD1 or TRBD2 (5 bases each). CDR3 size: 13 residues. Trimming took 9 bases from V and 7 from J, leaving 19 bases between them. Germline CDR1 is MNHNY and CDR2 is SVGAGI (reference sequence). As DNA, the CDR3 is TGTGCCAGTCGAGGTCGGGGCGCTGGGGAGCAGTACTTC. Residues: CASRGRGAGEQYF.

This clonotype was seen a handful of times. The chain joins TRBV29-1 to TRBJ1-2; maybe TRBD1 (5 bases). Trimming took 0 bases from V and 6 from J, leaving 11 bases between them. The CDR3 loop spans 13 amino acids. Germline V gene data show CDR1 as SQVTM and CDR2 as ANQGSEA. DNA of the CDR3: TGCAGCGTTGAAGATCAAGGGGTTGATGGCTACACCTTC. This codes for CSVEDQGVDGYTF.

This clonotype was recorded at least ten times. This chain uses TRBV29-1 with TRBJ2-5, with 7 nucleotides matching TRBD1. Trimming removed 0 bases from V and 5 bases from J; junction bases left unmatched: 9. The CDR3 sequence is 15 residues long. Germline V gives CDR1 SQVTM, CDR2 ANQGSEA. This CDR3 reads CSVEDLTGVPETQYF. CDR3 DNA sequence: TGCAGCGTTGAAGATCTCACAGGGGTCCCTGAGACCCAGTACTTC. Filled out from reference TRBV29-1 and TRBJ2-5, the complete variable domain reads SAVISQKPSRDICQRGTSLTIQCQVDSQVTMMFWYRQQPGQSLTLIATANQGSEATYESGFVIDKFPISRPNLTFSTLTVSNMSPEDSSIYLCSVEDLTGVPETQYFGPGTRLLVL.

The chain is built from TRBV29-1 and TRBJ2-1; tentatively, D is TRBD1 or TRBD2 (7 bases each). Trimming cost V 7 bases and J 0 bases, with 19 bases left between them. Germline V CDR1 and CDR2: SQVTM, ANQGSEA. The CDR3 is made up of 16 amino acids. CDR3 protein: CSALGWEGASYNEQFF. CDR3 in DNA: TGCAGCGCCCTCGGATGGGAGGGGGCCTCCTACAATGAGCAGTTCTTC.

DNA for the CDR3: TGTGCCAGCAGGGTCGGTGGGGGCAAGTTGGAGTCTAATGAAAAACTGTTTTTT. Translated: CASRVGGGKLESNEKLFF. This sequence joins TRBV7-9 and TRBJ1-4; perhaps TRBD1 as D (6 bases). Germline values: CDR1 SEHNR, CDR2 FQNEAQ (reference sequence). The CDR3 loop spans 18 amino acids. V was cut by 6 bases and J by 3 bases, with 23 bases left in between.

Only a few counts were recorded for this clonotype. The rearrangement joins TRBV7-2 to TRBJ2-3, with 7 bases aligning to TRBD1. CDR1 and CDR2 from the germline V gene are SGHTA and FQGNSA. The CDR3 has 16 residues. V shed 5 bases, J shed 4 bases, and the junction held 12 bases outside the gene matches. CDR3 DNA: TGTGCCAGCAGCACACGAGGGGGCGGGTTAGCAGATACGCAGTATTTT. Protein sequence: CASSTRGGGLADTQYF.

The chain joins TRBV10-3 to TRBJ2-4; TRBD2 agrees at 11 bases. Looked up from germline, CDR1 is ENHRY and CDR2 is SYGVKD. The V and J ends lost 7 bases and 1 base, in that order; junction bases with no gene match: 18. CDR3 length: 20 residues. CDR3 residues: CAIKVVAGGLSGRAKNIQYF. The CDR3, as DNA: TGTGCCATCAAGGTTGTAGCGGGAGGGTTATCGGGCAGGGCCAAAAACATTCAGTACTTC.

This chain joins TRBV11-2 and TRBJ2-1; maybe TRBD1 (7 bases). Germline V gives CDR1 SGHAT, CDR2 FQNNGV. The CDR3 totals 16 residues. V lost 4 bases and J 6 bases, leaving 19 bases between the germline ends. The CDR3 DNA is TGTGCCAGCAGCTCCCGCAGGGGGAGGAACCTCAATGAGCAGTTCTTC. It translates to CASSSRRGRNLNEQFF.